The 27 T cell receptor beta chains listed next were all sequenced from one sample in a study of tumor and adjacent non-tumor tissue in lung cancer. No cell sorting was done before RNA was extracted from the tissue. The library came from three nested PCR rounds adapted from ARM-PCR protocols. TCRdb reanalysed the multiplex PCR reads using MiXCR and keeps one entry per CDR3 protein. Here the sample spans 200,000 to 250,000 distinct CDR3 sequences, about two thirds being singletons. The specimen was lung tumor tissue. The origin of the receptors is a man aged 55-75 years with non-small cell lung cancer.

This clonotype was seen ten or more times. The chain uses TRBV6-1 and TRBJ2-7, with TRBD2 matching 16 bases. J gave up 3 bases and V 7 bases, and 6 bases lay outside the gene matches. Germline V gene data show CDR1 as MNHNS and CDR2 as SASEGT. The CDR3 runs 16 residues. The CDR3 coding sequence is TGTGCCAGCAATGCGGGGACTAGCGGGAGGGGCTACGAGCAGTACTTC. It codes for CASNAGTSGRGYEQYF.

In its sample, this clonotype was seen a few times. V is TRBV12-3 or TRBV12-4 and J is TRBJ2-3; D is possibly TRBD1 (7 bases). Deletions cut 4 bases from V and 4 bases from J, with 15 bases between. This CDR3 is 15 amino acids long. The CDR3 sequence: CASSSRGRFADTQYF. Written as DNA, the CDR3 is TGTGCCAGCAGTTCCAGGGGGAGGTTCGCAGATACGCAGTATTTT.

There are a few counts of this clonotype. The junction departs from germline at one end; a sequencing error may be responsible. This chain joins TRBV6-1 and TRBJ2-3; the match to TRBD2 covers 8 bases. Germline lookup yields CDR1 MNHNS and CDR2 SASEGT. This CDR3 region has 16 residues. CDR3 in DNA: TGTGCCAGCAGTGAACACGGGAGGGCCAGGGAAGATACGCGGTATTTC. It specifies CASSEHGRAREDTRYF.

This clonotype appeared a single time. A much larger clone is a single base away; this may be a read error. V usage is TRBV6-1 and J usage is TRBJ1-4; D is undetermined. The CDR3 is 14 amino acids. Looked up from germline, CDR1 is MNHNS and CDR2 is SASEGT. The CDR3 loop reads CASNPRATNERLFF. The CDR3 region has the DNA TGTGCCAGCAACCCACGGGCAACTAATGAAAGACTGTTTTTT.

There are a few counts of this clonotype. The V gene is TRBV14, the J gene TRBJ1-4; possible D gene TRBD1, 5 bases. The germline CDR1 and CDR2 sequences are SGHDN and FVKESK. This CDR3 region has 14 residues. Trimming cost V 2 bases and J 6 bases, with 10 bases left between them. The CDR3 region is CASSQRGIDEKLFF. CDR3 coding DNA: TGTGCCAGCAGCCAAAGGGGTATAGATGAAAAACTGTTTTTT.

This clonotype was seen many times. The genes are TRBV6-1 and TRBJ2-1, with 8 bases lining up with TRBD1. CDR3 length: 12 residues. V shed 3 bases and J 8 bases; nucleotides not matched to a gene: 0. Germline V gene lookup returns CDR1 MNHNS and CDR2 SASEGT. This chain's CDR3 is CASSDRGHEQFF. CDR3 DNA sequence: TGTGCCAGCAGTGACAGGGGGCATGAGCAGTTCTTC.

This clonotype appeared once. At one end the junction does not follow the germline gene, possibly because of a read error. The chain joins TRBV11-2 to TRBJ2-5; D assignment may be TRBD1 or TRBD2 (6 bases each). Looked up from germline, CDR1 is SGHAT and CDR2 is FQNNGV. The CDR3 totals 16 residues. CDR3 coding DNA: TGTGCCAGCAGCACAGTGGGGAGTGGGGGGCGAGAGACCCACTACTTC. Translated: CASSTVGSGGRETHYF.

A word on this clonotype: Germline and junction disagree at one end, which may indicate a read error. The CDR3 bases are TGTGCCAGCAACTTAGGACTAGGGGAGACCCACTACTTC. This sequence encodes CASNLGLGETHYF. The chain recombines TRBV11-2 with TRBJ2-5, with 7 positions matching TRBD2. The CDR3 contains 13 residues. Germline CDR1 and CDR2: SGHAT and FQNNGV.

As concerns this clonotype: Germline and junction disagree at one end, which may indicate a read error. The chain couples TRBV6-6 to TRBJ1-5; D remains unclear. Per germline, CDR1 MNHNY and CDR2 SVGAGI (reference sequence). The CDR3 covers 14 residues. CDR3 nucleotides: TGTGCAAGCAGTTACAATCACAACAATCAGCTCCAGCATTTT. Its translation is CASSYNHNNQLQHF.

This clonotype has a handful of counts. Since a much larger clone is just one base distant, this may be a read error. The rearrangement joins TRBV5-1 to TRBJ1-5; the D is unclear. The CDR3 length is 13 residues. Germline lookup yields CDR1 SGHRS and CDR2 YFSETQ. The CDR3 is CAISLEGDQPQHF. CDR3 DNA sequence: TGCGCCATCAGCTTGGAGGGCGATCAGCCCCAGCATTTT.

This clonotype was counted once. The chain recombines TRBV6-6 with TRBJ2-1, with TRBD2 matching over 9 bases. Germline loops: CDR1 MNHNY, CDR2 SVGAGI (reference sequence). Losses at the gene ends were 7 bases for V and 7 bases for J; bases not matched to a gene: 2. The CDR3 spans 12 residues. The CDR3 spells CASNLAGNEQFF. The CDR3 DNA follows: TGTGCCAGCAATCTAGCGGGGAATGAGCAGTTCTTC.

Points on this clonotype: The junction and the germline gene differ at one end; a read error may be behind it. The rearrangement uses TRBV11-2 and TRBJ2-7, with 7 bases lining up with TRBD1. The germline V gene encodes CDR1 SGHAT and CDR2 FQNNGV. The CDR3 consists of 15 residues. This CDR3 reads CASSLETGVAFEQYF. Here the CDR3 DNA reads TGTGCTAGCAGCTTAGAAACAGGGGTAGCCTTCGAGCAGTACTTC. The entire variable domain, with the rest obtained from reference TRBV11-2 and TRBJ2-7, is as follows: EAGVAQSPRYKIIEKRQSVAFWCNPISGHATLYWYQQILGQGPKLLIQFQNNGVVDDSQLPKDRFSAERLKGVDSTLKIQPAKLEDSAVYLCASSLETGVAFEQYFGPGTRLTVT.

In the case of this clonotype: No conserved phenylalanine or tryptophan is present at the end of the CDR3, so a read error is the likely explanation. This sequence joins TRBV4-1 and TRBJ2-1; D gene ambiguous. Germline assignment: CDR1 MGHRA and CDR2 YSYEKL. The CDR3 sequence is 16 residues long. The CDR3 here is CTNSLLAASSYNEQFL. The CDR3 DNA sequence: TGCACCAACAGTTTGCTCGCGGCGAGCTCCTACAATGAGCAGTTCTTG.

This clonotype was picked up many times. The chain joins TRBV11-2 to TRBJ2-7, with TRBD1 identical over 9 bases. The germline gives CDR1 SGHAT, CDR2 FQNNGV. The CDR3 totals 15 residues. The trim removed 4 bases at V and 6 bases at J, leaving 10 bases unmatched. CDR3 loop: CASSSTGGAVSEQYF. For the CDR3, the DNA is TGTGCCAGCAGCTCTACAGGGGGCGCAGTCTCCGAGCAGTACTTC.

V usage is TRBV24-1 and J usage is TRBJ2-4, with D unclear. Trimming took off 8 bases at V and 8 bases at J, with 15 bases between the two ends. The CDR3 has 13 residues. Germline loops: CDR1 KGHDR, CDR2 SFDVKD. CDR3 DNA sequence: TGTGCCACCAATGAACCGAATGAGGACATTCAGTACTTC. This encodes CATNEPNEDIQYF.

The chain joins TRBV6-6 to TRBJ2-3; 7 nucleotides align to TRBD1. The CDR3 length is 15 residues. Germline CDR1 MNHNY, CDR2 SVGAGI (reference sequence). J was trimmed by 12 bases and V by 2 bases; bases with no gene match: 14. The CDR3 sequence: CASSYLGQRTDAQYF. CDR3 nucleotide sequence: TGTGCCAGCAGTTACCTGGGACAGAGGACAGATGCACAGTATTTT.

The genes are TRBV10-3 and TRBJ1-6; D not certain. Germline V gives CDR1 ENHRY, CDR2 SYGVKD. V gave up 6 bases and J gave up 6 bases, with 15 bases separating them. The CDR3 length is 15 residues. This chain's CDR3 is CAIRGTGHLNSPLHF. The CDR3, as DNA: TGTGCCATCAGGGGCACGGGTCACCTTAATTCACCCCTCCACTTT.

The chain uses TRBV29-1 and TRBJ2-7; TRBD2 aligns across 8 bases. The CDR3 length is 13 residues. Germline CDR1 reads SQVTM; CDR2 reads ANQGSEA. The CDR3 sequence is CNVRPSGSLGEYF. CDR3 DNA: TGCAACGTGCGCCCTAGCGGGTCGCTAGGTGAGTACTTC.

On this clonotype itself: A junction boundary mismatches the germline segment, possibly from a read error. The CDR3 sequence: CSVESASGVSTETQYF. CDR3 DNA sequence: TGCAGCGTTGAATCTGCTAGCGGGGTTAGCACAGAAACGCAGTATTTT. This chain joins TRBV29-1 and TRBJ2-3; 9 positions agree with TRBD2. This CDR3 region has 16 residues. CDR1 is SQVTM, CDR2 ANQGSEA, per germline.

Details on this clonotype: A read error may account for a junction end that differs from germline. The chain recombines TRBV6-2 or TRBV6-3 with TRBJ2-5, with a possible D match to TRBD1 (6 bases). CDR1 and CDR2 (germline): MNHEY, SVGEGT. The CDR3 length is 14 residues. As DNA, the CDR3 is TGTGACAGCAGAAGCCAGGGGTACCAAGAGACCCAGTACTTC. This gives the protein CDSRSQGYQETQYF.

The chain joins TRBV6-2 or TRBV6-3 to TRBJ2-7, with 8 bases matching TRBD1. The V gene's germline CDR1 is MNHEY and CDR2 SVGEGT. The CDR3 is 15 amino acids. The V gene end was trimmed by 7 bases and the J gene end by 5 bases; junction bases not matched to a gene: 13. CDR3 in amino acids: CASTRFGQGTDEQYF. Written as DNA, the CDR3 is TGTGCCAGCACAAGATTCGGACAGGGAACGGACGAGCAGTACTTC.

This clonotype was recorded a few times. Here the CDR3 reads CSAKSGGNTGELFF. Written as DNA, the CDR3 is TGCAGTGCTAAGAGCGGGGGTAACACCGGGGAGCTGTTTTTT. The V call is TRBV20-1, the J call TRBJ2-2; 8 bases are shared with TRBD2. There are 14 residues in the CDR3. Trimming cost V 4 bases and J 2 bases; bases outside gene matches: 3. CDR1 is DFQATT and CDR2 is SNEGSKA in the germline V gene (reference sequence).

This clonotype was recorded once. The chain carries TRBV6-1 and TRBJ1-5, with 9 bases that match TRBD1. Trimming took 4 bases from V and 0 from J; bases not matched to a gene: 10. This CDR3 has 18 residues. Per germline, CDR1 MNHNS and CDR2 SASEGT. The CDR3 DNA sequence: TGTGCCAGCAGTGTCTGTCCCGGGACAGGGCATAGCAATCAGCCCCAGCATTTT. Translation gives CASSVCPGTGHSNQPQHF.

The chain links TRBV10-2 to TRBJ2-1; possible D gene TRBD2, 6 bases. This CDR3 region has 14 residues. V gave up 9 bases and J gave up 7 bases, with 19 bases separating them. Germline-derived CDR1 and CDR2 are WSHSY and SAAADI. CDR3 amino acids: CASREDGSGNEQFF. DNA of the CDR3: TGCGCCAGTAGGGAAGACGGGAGCGGGAATGAGCAGTTCTTC.

As to this clonotype: One end of the junction is discordant with germline, which a read error may explain. The chain links TRBV20-1 to TRBJ1-2, with D tentatively TRBD1 (5 bases). The germline V gene encodes CDR1 DFQATT and CDR2 SNEGSKA (reference sequence). CDR3 size: 14 residues. CDR3 DNA: TGCAGTGCTAGTGAGAGGGGCCTCGTCTATGACTACACCTTC. Translated: CSASERGLVYDYTF.

The chain has TRBV11-2 and TRBJ1-4, with TRBD1 as a possible D gene (5 bases). V was clipped by 1 base and J by 5 bases, with 11 bases between them. The CDR3 sequence is 15 residues long. Germline V gives CDR1 SGHAT, CDR2 FQNNGV. CDR3: CASSLALQGNEKLFF. CDR3 coding DNA: TGTGCCAGCAGCTTAGCCCTGCAGGGAAATGAAAAACTGTTTTTT.

A word on this clonotype: Since a much larger clone is just one base distant, this may be a read error. V usage is TRBV4-2 and J usage is TRBJ2-1, with a tentative D call TRBD2 (5 bases). In germline, CDR1 is LGHNA, CDR2 YNFKEQ. The CDR3 is 16 residues long. The V gene lost 1 base and the J gene lost 5 bases, with 15 bases spanning the gap. Here the CDR3 reads CASSQGSESVNNEQFF. As DNA, the CDR3 is TGTGCCAGCAGCCAAGGTAGCGAGAGCGTCAACAATGAGCAGTTCTTC.